This T cell receptor beta chain is from a study of early stage breast cancer tumors. Findings and limits, study-wide: Blood repertoires resembled normal breast more than tumor.

This clone was recorded only once. No antigen is known for it. Clones were read by immunoSEQ multiplex PCR, and TCRdb kept only the in-frame ones, dropping some. The top ten hold around 4.9% of the sample, which has roughly 14,000 clones, about 81% seen once. Tissue for this sample was collected 2-4 cm from the breast tumor. Sequencing was carried out using normal breast tissue next to the tumor. The receptor was derived from a person aged 25 to 40 with breast cancer.

The DNA of the CDR3 is TGTGCCAGCAGCTTGCATACGGTTAACACCGGGGAGCTGTTTTTT. It codes for CASSLHTVNTGELFF. V gene TRBV5-8 combines with J gene TRBJ2-2; D unclear. The germline V and J ends were trimmed by 1 base and 2 bases, with 9 bases remaining between them. The CDR3 runs 15 residues. Germline V gene sequence: CDR1 SGHTS, CDR2 YDEGEE. Together with reference TRBV5-8 and TRBJ2-2, the CDR3 gives the full variable domain: EAGVTQSPTHLIKTRGQQATLRCSPISGHTSVYWYQQALGLGLQFLLWYDEGEERNRGNFPPRFSGRQFPNYSSELNVNALELEDSALYLCASSLHTVNTGELFFGEGSRLTVL.